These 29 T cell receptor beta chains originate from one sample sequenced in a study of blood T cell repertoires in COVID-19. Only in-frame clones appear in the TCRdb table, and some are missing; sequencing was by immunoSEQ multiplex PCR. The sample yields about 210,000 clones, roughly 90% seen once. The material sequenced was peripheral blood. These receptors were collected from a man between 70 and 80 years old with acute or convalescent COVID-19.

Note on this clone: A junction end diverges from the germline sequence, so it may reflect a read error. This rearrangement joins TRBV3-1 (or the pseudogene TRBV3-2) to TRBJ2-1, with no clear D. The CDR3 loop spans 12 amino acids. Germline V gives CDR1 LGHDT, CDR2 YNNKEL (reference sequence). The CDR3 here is CASSQNYHEQFF. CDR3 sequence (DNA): TGTGCCAGCAGCCAAAACTACCATGAGCAGTTCTTC.

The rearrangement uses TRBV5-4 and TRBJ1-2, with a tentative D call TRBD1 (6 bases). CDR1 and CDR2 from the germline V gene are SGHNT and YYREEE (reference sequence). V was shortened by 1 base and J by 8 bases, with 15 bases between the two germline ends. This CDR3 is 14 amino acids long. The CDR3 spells CASSLYSRGWGYTF. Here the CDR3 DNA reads TGTGCCAGCAGCTTGTACAGCAGGGGCTGGGGCTACACCTTC.

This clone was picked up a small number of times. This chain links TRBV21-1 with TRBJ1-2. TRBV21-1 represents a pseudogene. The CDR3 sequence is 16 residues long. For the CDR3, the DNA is TGTGCCAGCAGCAAAAGGTGGGCAACGGAGGGCTATGGCTACACCTTC. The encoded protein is CASSKRWATEGYGYTF.

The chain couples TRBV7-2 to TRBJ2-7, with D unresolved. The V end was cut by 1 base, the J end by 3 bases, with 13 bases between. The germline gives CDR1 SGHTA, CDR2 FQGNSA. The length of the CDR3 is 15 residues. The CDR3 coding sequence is TGTGCCAGCAGCTTAGGGCCCCCCAACAGCTACGAGCAGTACTTC. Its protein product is CASSLGPPNSYEQYF.

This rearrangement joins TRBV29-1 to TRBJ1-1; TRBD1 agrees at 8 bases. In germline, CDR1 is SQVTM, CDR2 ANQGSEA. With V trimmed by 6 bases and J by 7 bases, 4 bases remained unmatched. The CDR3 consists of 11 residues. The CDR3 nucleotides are TGCAGCGTCCAAGGACAGGGTGAAGCTTTCTTT. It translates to CSVQGQGEAFF.

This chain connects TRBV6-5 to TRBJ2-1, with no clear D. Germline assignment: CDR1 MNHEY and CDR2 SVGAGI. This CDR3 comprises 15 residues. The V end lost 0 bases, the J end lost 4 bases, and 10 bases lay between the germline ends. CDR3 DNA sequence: TGTGCCAGCAGTTACTCGTATGTAGATTACAATGAGCAGTTCTTC. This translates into CASSYSYVDYNEQFF.

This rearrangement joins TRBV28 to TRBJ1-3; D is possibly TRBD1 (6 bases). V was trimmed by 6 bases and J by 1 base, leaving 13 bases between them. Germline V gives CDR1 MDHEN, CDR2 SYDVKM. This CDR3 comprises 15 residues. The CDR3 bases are TGTGCCAGCAGCCAAGCCGGGACATCTGGAAACACCATATATTTT. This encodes CASSQAGTSGNTIYF.

CDR3 coding DNA: TGTGCCATCAGCGTAGGACTAGCGGGAGAGCACGGGGAGCTGTTTTTT. It encodes CAISVGLAGEHGELFF. The rearrangement links TRBV10-3 to TRBJ2-2; 13 nucleotides match TRBD2. Germline-derived CDR1 and CDR2 are ENHRY and SYGVKD. The CDR3 contains 16 residues. The V and J ends lost 6 bases and 7 bases, in that order; junction bases with no gene match: 8.

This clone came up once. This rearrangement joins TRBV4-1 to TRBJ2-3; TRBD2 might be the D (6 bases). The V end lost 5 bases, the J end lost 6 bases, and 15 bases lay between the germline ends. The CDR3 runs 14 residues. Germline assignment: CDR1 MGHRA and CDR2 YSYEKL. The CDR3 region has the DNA TGCGCCAGCAGCAAACAGCGGGCTGGGGATACGCAGTATTTT. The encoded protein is CASSKQRAGDTQYF.

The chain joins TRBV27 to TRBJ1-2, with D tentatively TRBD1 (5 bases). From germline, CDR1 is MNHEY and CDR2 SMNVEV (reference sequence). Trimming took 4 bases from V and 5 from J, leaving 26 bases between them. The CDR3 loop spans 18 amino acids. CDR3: CASSSNRLADRDKYGYTF. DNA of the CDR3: TGTGCCAGCAGTTCAAACCGTCTGGCCGACAGAGACAAGTATGGCTACACCTTC.

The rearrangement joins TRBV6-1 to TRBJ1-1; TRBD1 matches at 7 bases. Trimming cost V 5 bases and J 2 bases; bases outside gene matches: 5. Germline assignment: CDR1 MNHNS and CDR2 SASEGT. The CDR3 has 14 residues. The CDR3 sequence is CASSRQGANTEAFF. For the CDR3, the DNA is TGTGCCAGCAGTAGACAGGGTGCCAACACTGAAGCTTTCTTT.

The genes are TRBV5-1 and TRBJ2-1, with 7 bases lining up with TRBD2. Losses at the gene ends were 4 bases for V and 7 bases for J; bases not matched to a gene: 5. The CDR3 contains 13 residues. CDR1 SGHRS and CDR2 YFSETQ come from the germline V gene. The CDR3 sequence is CASSIGTTNEQFF. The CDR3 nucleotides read TGCGCCAGCAGCATAGGGACTACAAATGAGCAGTTCTTC.

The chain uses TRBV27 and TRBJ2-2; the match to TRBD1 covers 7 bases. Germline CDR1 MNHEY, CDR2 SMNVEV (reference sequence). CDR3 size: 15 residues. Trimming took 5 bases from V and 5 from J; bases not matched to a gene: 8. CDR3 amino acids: CASSQTGFGTGELFF. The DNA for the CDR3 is TGTGCCAGCAGTCAGACAGGGTTCGGGACCGGGGAGCTGTTTTTT.

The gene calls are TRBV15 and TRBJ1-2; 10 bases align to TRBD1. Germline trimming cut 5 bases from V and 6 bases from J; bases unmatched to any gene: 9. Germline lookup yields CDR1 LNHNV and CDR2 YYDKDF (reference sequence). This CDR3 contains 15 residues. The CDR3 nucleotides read TGTGCCACCAGCCGGGACAGGGGACTATGGAATGGCTACACCTTC. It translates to CATSRDRGLWNGYTF.

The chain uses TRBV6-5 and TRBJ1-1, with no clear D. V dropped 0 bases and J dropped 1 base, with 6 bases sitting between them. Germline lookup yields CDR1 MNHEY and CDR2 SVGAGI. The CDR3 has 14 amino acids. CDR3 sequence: CASSYSKPNTEAFF. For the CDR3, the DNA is TGTGCCAGCAGTTACTCGAAGCCGAACACTGAAGCTTTCTTT.

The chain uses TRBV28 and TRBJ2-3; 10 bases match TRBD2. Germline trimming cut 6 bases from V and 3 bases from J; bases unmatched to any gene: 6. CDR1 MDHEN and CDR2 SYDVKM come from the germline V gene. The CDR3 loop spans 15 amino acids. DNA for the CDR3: TGTGCCAGCAGGCCCGGTAGCGGGAGGACAGATACGCAGTATTTT. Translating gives CASRPGSGRTDTQYF.

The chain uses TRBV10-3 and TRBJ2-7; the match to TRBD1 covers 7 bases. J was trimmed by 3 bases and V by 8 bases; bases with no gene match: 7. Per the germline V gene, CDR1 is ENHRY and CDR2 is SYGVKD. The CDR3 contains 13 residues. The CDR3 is CAIRDREIYEQYF. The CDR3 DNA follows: TGTGCCATCCGGGACAGAGAAATCTACGAGCAGTACTTC.

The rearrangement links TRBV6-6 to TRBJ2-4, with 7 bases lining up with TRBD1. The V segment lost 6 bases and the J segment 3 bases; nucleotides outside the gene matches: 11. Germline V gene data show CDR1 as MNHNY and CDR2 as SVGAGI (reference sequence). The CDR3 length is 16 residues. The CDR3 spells CASSPVQGLGKNIQYF. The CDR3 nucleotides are TGTGCCAGCAGCCCAGTACAGGGGCTTGGCAAAAACATTCAGTACTTC.

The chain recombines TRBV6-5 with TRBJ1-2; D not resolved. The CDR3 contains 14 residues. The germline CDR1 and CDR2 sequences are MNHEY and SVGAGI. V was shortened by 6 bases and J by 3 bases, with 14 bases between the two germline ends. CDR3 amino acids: CASRPPGPYYGYTF. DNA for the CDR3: TGTGCCAGCAGACCACCGGGTCCTTACTATGGCTACACCTTC.

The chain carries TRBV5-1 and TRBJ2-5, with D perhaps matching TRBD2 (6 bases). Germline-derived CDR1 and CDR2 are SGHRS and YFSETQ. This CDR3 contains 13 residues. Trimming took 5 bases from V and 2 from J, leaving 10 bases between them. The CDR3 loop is CASRPGTQETQYF. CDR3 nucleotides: TGCGCCAGCAGGCCGGGGACTCAAGAGACCCAGTACTTC.

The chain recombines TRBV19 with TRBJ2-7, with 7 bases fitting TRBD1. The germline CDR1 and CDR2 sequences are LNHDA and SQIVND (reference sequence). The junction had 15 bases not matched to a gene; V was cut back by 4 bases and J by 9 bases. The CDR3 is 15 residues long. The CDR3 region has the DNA TGTGCCAGTAGTACTCGACAGGGCCCCACGATATGGCAGTACTTC. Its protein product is CASSTRQGPTIWQYF.

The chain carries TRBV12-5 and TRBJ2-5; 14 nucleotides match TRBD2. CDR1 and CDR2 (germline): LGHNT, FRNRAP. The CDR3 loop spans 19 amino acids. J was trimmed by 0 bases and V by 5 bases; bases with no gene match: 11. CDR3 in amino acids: CASGLGLAGGLSYQETQYF. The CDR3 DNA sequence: TGTGCTAGTGGTCTCGGACTAGCGGGAGGTTTATCGTACCAAGAGACCCAGTACTTC.

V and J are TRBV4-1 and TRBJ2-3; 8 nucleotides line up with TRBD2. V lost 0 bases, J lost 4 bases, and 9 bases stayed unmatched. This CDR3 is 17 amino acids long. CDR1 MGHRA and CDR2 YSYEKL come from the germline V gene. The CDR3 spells CASSQDGLAGGADTQYF. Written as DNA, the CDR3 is TGCGCCAGCAGCCAAGATGGGCTGGCGGGAGGCGCAGATACGCAGTATTTT.

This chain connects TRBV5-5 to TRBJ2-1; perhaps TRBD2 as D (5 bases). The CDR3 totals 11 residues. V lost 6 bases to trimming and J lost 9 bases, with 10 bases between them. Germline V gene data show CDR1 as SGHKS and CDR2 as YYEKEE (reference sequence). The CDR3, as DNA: TGTGCCAGCACCGGAGGATTTGAGCAGTTCTTC. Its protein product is CASTGGFEQFF.

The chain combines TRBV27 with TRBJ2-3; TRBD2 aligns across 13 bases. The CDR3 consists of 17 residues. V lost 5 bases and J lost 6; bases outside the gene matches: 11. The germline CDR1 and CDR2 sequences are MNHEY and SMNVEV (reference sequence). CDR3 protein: CASSRGTSGRAGDTQYF. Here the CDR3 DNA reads TGTGCCAGCAGTCGCGGTACTAGCGGGAGGGCGGGGGATACGCAGTATTTT.

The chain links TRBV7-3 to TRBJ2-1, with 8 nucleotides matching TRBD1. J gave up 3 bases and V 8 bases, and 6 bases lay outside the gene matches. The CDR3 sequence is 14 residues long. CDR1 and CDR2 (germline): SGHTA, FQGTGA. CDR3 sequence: CASAKQGDYNEQFF. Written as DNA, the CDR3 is TGTGCCAGCGCCAAACAGGGGGACTACAATGAGCAGTTCTTC.

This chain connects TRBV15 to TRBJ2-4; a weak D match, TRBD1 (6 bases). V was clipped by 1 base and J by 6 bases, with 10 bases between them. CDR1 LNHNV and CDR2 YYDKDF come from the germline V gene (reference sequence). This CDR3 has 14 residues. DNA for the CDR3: TGTGCCACCAGCAGAGGGGGGCAGCCAAACATTCAGTACTTC. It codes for CATSRGGQPNIQYF.

CDR3 protein: CASSLLGQGQGSQPQHF. The CDR3 DNA reads TGTGCCAGCAGTTTATTGGGACAGGGGCAAGGTTCTCAGCCCCAGCATTTT. The chain recombines TRBV28 with TRBJ1-5, with TRBD1 matching over 10 bases. J gave up 6 bases and V 1 base, and 9 bases lay outside the gene matches. The germline V gene encodes CDR1 MDHEN and CDR2 SYDVKM. The CDR3 sequence is 17 residues long. Full variable domain (missing parts from reference TRBV28 and TRBJ1-5): DVKVTQSSRYLVKRTGEKVFLECVQDMDHENMFWYRQDPGLGLRLIYFSYDVKMKEKGDIPEGYSVSREKKERFSLILESASTNQTSMYLCASSLLGQGQGSQPQHFGDGTRLSIL.

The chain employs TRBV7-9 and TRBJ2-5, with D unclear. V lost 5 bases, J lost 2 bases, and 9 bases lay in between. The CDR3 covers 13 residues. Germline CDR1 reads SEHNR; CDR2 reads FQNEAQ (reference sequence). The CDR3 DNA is TGTGCCAGCAGCCCCCCCCCGCAAGAGACCCAGTACTTC. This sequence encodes CASSPPPQETQYF. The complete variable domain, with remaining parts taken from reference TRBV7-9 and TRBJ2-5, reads DTGVSQNPRHKITKRGQNVTFRCDPISEHNRLYWYRQTLGQGPEFLTYFQNEAQLEKSRLLSDRFSAERPKGSFSTLEIQRTEQGDSAMYLCASSPPPQETQYFGPGTRLLVL.